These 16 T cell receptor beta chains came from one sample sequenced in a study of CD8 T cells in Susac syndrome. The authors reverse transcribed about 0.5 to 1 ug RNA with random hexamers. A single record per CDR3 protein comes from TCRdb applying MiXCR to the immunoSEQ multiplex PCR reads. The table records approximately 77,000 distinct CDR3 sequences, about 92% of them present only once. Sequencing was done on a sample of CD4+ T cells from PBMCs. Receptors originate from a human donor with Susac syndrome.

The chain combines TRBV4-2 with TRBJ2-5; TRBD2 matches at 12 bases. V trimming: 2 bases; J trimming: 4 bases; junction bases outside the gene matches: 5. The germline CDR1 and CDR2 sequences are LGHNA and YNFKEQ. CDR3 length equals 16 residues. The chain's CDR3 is CASSQRLAGALETQYF. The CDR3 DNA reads TGTGCCAGCAGCCAAAGACTAGCGGGGGCACTAGAGACCCAGTACTTC.

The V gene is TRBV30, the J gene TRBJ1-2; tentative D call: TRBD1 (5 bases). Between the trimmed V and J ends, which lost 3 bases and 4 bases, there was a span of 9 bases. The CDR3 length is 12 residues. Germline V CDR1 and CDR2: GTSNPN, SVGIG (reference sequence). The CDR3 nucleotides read TGTGCCTGGAGCCGGGGACGCTATGGCTACACCTTC. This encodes CAWSRGRYGYTF.

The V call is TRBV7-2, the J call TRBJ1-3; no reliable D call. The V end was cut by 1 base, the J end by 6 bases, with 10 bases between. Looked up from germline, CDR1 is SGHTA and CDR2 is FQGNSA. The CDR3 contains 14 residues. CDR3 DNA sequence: TGTGCCAGCAGCTTAGGAGGGTCTTTAAACACCATATATTTT. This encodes CASSLGGSLNTIYF.

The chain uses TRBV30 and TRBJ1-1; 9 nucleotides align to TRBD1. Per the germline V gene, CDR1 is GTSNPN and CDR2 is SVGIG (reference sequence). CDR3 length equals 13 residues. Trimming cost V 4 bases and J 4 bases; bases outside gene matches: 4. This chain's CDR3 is CAWTTGGGTEAFF. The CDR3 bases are TGTGCCTGGACCACAGGGGGCGGCACTGAAGCTTTCTTT.

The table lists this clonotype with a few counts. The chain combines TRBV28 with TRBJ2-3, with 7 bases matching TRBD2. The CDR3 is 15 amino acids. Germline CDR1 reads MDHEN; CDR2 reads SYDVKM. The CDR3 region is CASSGSLDRTDTQYF. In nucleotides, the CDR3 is TGTGCTTCTAGCGGAAGCCTTGATCGCACAGATACGCAGTATTTT.

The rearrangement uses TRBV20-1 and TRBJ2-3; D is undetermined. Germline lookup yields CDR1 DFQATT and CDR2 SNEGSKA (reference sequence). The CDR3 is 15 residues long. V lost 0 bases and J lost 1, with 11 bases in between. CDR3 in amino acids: CSARDPSRRTDTQYF. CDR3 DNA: TGCAGTGCTAGAGATCCGTCCAGACGCACAGATACGCAGTATTTT.

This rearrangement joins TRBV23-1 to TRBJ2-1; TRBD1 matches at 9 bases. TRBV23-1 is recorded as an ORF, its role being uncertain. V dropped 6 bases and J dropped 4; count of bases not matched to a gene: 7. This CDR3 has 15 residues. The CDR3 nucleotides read TGCGCCAGCAGGATGGACAGGGGTAAATACAATGAGCAGTTCTTC. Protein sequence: CASRMDRGKYNEQFF.

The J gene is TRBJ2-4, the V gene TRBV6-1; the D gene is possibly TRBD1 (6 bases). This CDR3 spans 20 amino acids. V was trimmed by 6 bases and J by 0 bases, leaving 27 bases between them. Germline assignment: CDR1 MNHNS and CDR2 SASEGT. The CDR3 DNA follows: TGTGCCAGCAGCGATCTAATGACAGGCTATGGGGGCTTAGCCAAAAACATTCAGTACTTC. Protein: CASSDLMTGYGGLAKNIQYF.

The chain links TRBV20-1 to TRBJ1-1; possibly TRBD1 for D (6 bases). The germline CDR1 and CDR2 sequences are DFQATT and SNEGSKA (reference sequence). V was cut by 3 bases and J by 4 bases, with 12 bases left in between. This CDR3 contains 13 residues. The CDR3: CSARPQGTTEAFF. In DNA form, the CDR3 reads TGCAGTGCTAGGCCCCAGGGGACCACTGAAGCTTTCTTT.

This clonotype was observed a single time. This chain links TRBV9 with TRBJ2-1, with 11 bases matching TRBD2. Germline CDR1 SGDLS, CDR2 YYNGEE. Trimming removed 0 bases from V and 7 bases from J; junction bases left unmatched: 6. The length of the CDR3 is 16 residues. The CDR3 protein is CASSVVSLAGVNEQFF. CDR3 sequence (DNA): TGTGCCAGCAGCGTAGTGTCACTAGCGGGAGTGAATGAGCAGTTCTTC.

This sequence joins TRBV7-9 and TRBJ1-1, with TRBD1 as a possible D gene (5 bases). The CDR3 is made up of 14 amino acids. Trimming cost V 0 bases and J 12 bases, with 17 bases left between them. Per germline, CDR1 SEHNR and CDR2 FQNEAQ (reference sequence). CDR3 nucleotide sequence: TGTGCCAGCAGCTTAGCGGGGACTTATCAAGGGACTTTCTTT. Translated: CASSLAGTYQGTFF.

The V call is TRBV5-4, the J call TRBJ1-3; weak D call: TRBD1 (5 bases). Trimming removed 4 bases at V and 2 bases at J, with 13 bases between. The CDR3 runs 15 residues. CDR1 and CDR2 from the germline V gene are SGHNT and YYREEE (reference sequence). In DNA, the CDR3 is TGTGCCAGCAGCCTCGTGGGGGTTCCTGGAAACACCATATATTTT. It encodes CASSLVGVPGNTIYF.

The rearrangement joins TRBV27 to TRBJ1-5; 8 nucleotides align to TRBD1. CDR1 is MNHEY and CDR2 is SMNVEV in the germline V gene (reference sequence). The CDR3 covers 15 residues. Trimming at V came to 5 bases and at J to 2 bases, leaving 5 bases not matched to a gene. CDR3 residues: CASSDRGLGNQPQHF. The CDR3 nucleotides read TGTGCCAGCAGTGACAGGGGTCTCGGCAATCAGCCCCAGCATTTT.

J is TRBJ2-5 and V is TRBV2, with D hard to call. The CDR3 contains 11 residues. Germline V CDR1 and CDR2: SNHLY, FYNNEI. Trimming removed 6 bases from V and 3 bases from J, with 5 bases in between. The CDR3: CASSGEETQYF. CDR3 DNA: TGTGCCAGCAGCGGCGAAGAGACCCAGTACTTC.

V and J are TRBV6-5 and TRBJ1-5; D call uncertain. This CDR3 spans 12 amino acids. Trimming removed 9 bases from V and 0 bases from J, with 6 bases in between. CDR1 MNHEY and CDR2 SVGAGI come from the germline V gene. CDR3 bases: TGTGCCAGTTCCAATAGCAATCAGCCCCAGCATTTT. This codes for CASSNSNQPQHF.

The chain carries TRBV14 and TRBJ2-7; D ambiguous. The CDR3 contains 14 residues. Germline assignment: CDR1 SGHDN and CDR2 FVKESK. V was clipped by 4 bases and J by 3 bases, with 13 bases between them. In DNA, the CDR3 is TGTGCCAGCAGCCGGCGTTGGACGGACTACGAGCAGTACTTC. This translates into CASSRRWTDYEQYF.